This TCR beta chain came from a study of blood T cell repertoires in COVID-19 (dated by TCRdb to 2018 to 2021). Background on the whole study: Samples covering the acute and convalescent phases of COVID-19 were provided by collaborators in the United States, Italy and Spain. The material from the prospective study consisted of cDNA or gDNA derived from T cells, B-cell-depleted T cells, or PBMCs. Deeply sampled blood TCRbeta repertoires from subjects exposed to, actively infected with, or recovered from COVID-19 were included in the dataset. The repertoires were released in a freely available public database intended as a resource for research on the immune response to SARS-CoV-2. Samples were obtained from the ongoing ImmuneRACE study (first 160 participants) and from over a thousand subjects provided by 6 global collaborators. Nearly every sample came with metadata listing a de-identified subject ID, COVID-19 status, age in years and sex. Where available, HLA class I and class II types were obtained from metadata supplied by the sample provider rather than from assay-based typing. On the study overall, not on this receptor specifically: How much clinical and demographic metadata was included differed by source and by participant, and the metadata was provided uncurated.

Participants in the prospective study were aged about 18 to 95 years, lived in over 20 United States geographic areas, and enrolled through a virtual design. Cohort assignment in the prospective study relied on participant-reported clinical history from a screening survey and a study questionnaire. Each participant in the prospective study had whole blood, serum and a nasopharyngeal or oropharyngeal swab collected by mobile phlebotomists. Over a roughly two-month period, participants in the prospective study had the option of providing additional blood draws and questionnaires. Blood samples from the prospective study were shipped frozen or at room temperature prior to DNA extraction. The germline V gene gives CDR1 as SQVTM and CDR2 as ANQGSEA. V and J lose 2 bases and 2 bases, and a span of 16 bases separates them. CDR3 length: 16 amino acids, cysteine to phenylalanine. Kept here is only the CDR3 DNA, which spans 48 bases and is read in frame from base 1.

Details on this clone: Its antigen specificity is not known. Base quality data are lacking; no much larger clone is found one base away.

TCRbeta CDR3 regions were amplified from genomic DNA by means of the immunoSEQ Assay, a bias-controlled multiplex PCR. Per the authors' processing: The number of nucleated cells in each sample was estimated by amplification of reference gene primers within the assay. To quantify the absolute abundance of each unique TCRbeta CDR3 rearrangement, sequence reads were collapsed and filtered. Productive Simpson clonality was computed per sample as the square root of Simpson's diversity index over productive rearrangements. TCRdb limited this immuneACCESS table to in-frame rearrangements with V and J called. A share of clones is missing; checked studies link under half to unresolved V genes, and the rest is unexplained. V and J calls and clone size are as listed in that table; D and trimming were resolved from the DNA. The sample table lists 300,000 to 400,000 clones, 65% to 90% of them with a count of one. The top ten hold roughly 4% of the sample.

Sample: PBMCs or T cells enriched from blood (not recorded which). The clonotype comes from a middle-aged woman with acute COVID-19. The rearranged segments are TRBV29-1 and TRBJ1-3; the best D guess is TRBD1, with 6 bases matching. The CDR3 is CSVETSMGGPGNTIYF. The DNA sequence reads TGCAGCGTTGAAACTTCTATGGGGGGGCCTGGAAACACCATATATTTT. With all but the CDR3 taken from the reference TRBV29-1 and TRBJ1-3 genes, the full variable domain is: SAVISQKPSRDICQRGTSLTIQCQVDSQVTMMFWYRQQPGQSLTLIATANQGSEATYESGFVIDKFPISRPNLTFSTLTVSNMSPEDSSIYLCSVETSMGGPGNTIYFGEGSWLTVV.